This TCR beta chain was documented in a study of OX40 agonist ivuxolimab in advanced cancers. About the research overall: Ivuxolimab is an agonistic anti-OX40 (CD134) antibody, and patients were treated with it.

TCRdb's copy holds only in-frame clones and misses some; the assay was immunoSEQ multiplex PCR. The table includes about 61,000 clones, approximately 92% detected once. This CDR3 is built from 13 residues. Germline V lookup: CDR1 MGHRA, CDR2 YSYEKL. Trimming stripped 2 bases from V and 6 bases from J, with 8 bases between. This material consisted of CD4+ or CD8+ T cells sorted from blood, taken in a trial of the OX40 agonist ivuxolimab. This TCR was recovered from an adult with an advanced solid tumor such as melanoma, head and neck, liver or kidney cancer. The gene calls are TRBV4-1 and TRBJ1-5; a weak D match, TRBD1 (5 bases). CDR3 nucleotide sequence: TGCGCCAGCAGCCAACTCCAGGGTCAGCCCCAGCATTTT. Translating gives CASSQLQGQPQHF.